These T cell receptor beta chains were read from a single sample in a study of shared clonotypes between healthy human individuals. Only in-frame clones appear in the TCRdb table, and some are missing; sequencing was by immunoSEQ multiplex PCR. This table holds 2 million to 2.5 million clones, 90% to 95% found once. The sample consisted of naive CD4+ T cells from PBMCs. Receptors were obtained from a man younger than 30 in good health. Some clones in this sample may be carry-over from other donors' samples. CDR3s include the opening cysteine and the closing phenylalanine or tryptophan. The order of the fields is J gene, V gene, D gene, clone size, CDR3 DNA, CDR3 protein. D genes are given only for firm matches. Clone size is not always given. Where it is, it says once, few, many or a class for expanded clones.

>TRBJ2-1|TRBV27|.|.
TGTGCCAGCAGCAGACTTTCCGGGGACAATGAGCAGTTCTTC
CASSRLSGDNEQFF
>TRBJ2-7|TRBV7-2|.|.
TGTGCCAGCAGCGTACAGGGTACTAGGAACTACGAGCAGTACTTC
CASSVQGTRNYEQYF
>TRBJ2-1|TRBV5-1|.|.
TGCGCCAGCAGCTTGGCGGGTAGGGGCTCCTACAATGAGCAGTTCTTC
CASSLAGRGSYNEQFF
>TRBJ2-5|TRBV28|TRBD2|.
TGTGCCAGCAGTTTGTGGGGGGGAGGGAACCAAGAGACCCAGTACTTC
CASSLWGGGNQETQYF
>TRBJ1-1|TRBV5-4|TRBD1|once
TGTGCCAGCAGTTATACGACAGGGTGGGACACTGAAGCTTTCTTT
CASSYTTGWDTEAFF
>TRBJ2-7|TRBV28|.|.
TGTGCCAGCAAGGAAGGCGGAGGATCCTACGAGCAGTACTTC
CASKEGGGSYEQYF
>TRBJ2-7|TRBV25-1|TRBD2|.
TGTGCCAGCAGTGATATTAGCGGGAGTGTCCACGAGCAGTACTTC
CASSDISGSVHEQYF
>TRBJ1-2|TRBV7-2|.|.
TGTGCCAGCAGCTTAGGCGAAACGACAGGCGGCTATGGCTACACCTTC
CASSLGETTGGYGYTF
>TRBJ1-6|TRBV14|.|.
TGTGCCAGCAGCCAAGATTTTGGTCAGAGAAGCTCCTATAATTCACCCCTCCACTTT
CASSQDFGQRSSYNSPLHF
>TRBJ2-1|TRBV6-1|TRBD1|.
TGTGCCAGCAGTGAACGACAGGGTCAGGAGCAGTTCTTC
CASSERQGQEQFF
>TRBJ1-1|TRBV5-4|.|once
TGTGCCAGCAGCTTGATTGGGCGCACAAGTGGCACTGAAGCTTTCTTT
CASSLIGRTSGTEAFF
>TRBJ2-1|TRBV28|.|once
TGTGCCAGCAGTACTGGAGGCGCCTACAATGAGCAGTTCTTC
CASSTGGAYNEQFF
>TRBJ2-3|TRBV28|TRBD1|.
TGTGCCAGCAGTCAAAGGACAGGGGGTATGACGCAGTATTTT
CASSQRTGGMTQYF
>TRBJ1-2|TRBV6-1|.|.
TGTGCCAGCAGTGAAGTGGTCCCTGGGGAGGGCTACACCTTC
CASSEVVPGEGYTF
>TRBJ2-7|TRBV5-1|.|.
TGCGCCAGCAGCTTGGAGTATTCAGGCGGACGGGCACAGCAGTACTTC
CASSLEYSGGRAQQYF
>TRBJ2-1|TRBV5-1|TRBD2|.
TGCGCCAGCAGCTATGGGACTAGCGGGAGAGGTGAGCAGTTCTTC
CASSYGTSGRGEQFF
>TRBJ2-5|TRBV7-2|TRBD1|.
TGTGCCAGCAGCCGACAAACGGGACAGGGTCAGACCCAGTACTTC
CASSRQTGQGQTQYF
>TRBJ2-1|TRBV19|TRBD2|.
TGTGCCAGTAGCCTACTCAGCGGGAGCAGTTGGAATGAGCAGTTCTTC
CASSLLSGSSWNEQFF
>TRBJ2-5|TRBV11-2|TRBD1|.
TGTGCCAGCAGCTTATACGGGACAGAAGAGACCCAGTACTTC
CASSLYGTEETQYF
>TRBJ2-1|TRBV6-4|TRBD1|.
TGTGCCAGCAGTGAGGGACAGGGCTCCTACAATGAGCAGTTCTTC
CASSEGQGSYNEQFF
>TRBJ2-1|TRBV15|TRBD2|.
TGTGCCACCAGGTCTAGCGGGAGGGGTGAGCAGTTCTTC
CATRSSGRGEQFF
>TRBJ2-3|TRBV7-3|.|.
TGTGCCAGCAGCTTAACGAGTAGAAAAGCAGATACGCAGTATTTT
CASSLTSRKADTQYF
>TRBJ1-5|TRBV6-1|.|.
TGTGCCACCCTCGGAGGGTTTCGGGATCGGCCCCAGCATTTT
CATLGGFRDRPQHF
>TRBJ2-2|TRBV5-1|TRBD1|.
TGCGCCAGCAGCTTGGCTCTGACAGGGGAATTGGACACCGGGGAGCTGTTTTTT
CASSLALTGELDTGELFF
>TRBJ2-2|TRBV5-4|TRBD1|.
TGTGCCAGCAGCTTGGGGACAGGGGGCACCGGGGAGCTGTTTTTT
CASSLGTGGTGELFF
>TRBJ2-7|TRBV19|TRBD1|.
TGTGCCAGTAGTTCCCGGGACAGGGCGGTATACGAGCAGTACTTC
CASSSRDRAVYEQYF
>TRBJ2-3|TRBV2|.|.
TGTGCCAGCAGGAGGGGCCCAACTACAGATACGCAGTATTTT
CASRRGPTTDTQYF
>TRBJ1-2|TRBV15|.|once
TGTGCCACCAGCAGAGAAGTTTCCCCTGACTATGGCTACACCTTC
CATSREVSPDYGYTF
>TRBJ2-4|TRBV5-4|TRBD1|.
TGTGCCAGCAGCTTGGGAGGACAGGGCCGTTACATTCAGTACTTC
CASSLGGQGRYIQYF
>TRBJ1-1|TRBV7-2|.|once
TGTGCCAGCAGCCGTTCAGGGGAGGTGGCTTTCTTT
CASSRSGEVAFF
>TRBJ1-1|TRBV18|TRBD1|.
TGTGCCAGCTCCCTACAACTCCCGGGACAGGGGGTAGGTGAAGCTTTCTTT
CASSLQLPGQGVGEAFF
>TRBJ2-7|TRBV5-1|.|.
TGCGCCAGCAGCTCCGGGGCAGGGAAGAGCTCCTACGAGCAGTACTTC
CASSSGAGKSSYEQYF
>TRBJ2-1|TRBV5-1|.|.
TGCGCCAGCAGCCTAGACAGGTACAATGAGCAGTTCTTC
CASSLDRYNEQFF
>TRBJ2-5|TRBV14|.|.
TGTGCCAGCAGCCACCCCCAGAGTAAGCAAGAGACCCAGTACTTC
CASSHPQSKQETQYF